One sample yielded the 26 T cell receptor beta chains listed below, sequenced in a study of T cell responses to AZD1222 COVID-19 vaccine. Only in-frame clones appear in the TCRdb table, and some are missing; sequencing was by immunoSEQ multiplex PCR. The repertoire holds around 140,000 clones, 89% seen once, with 2.5% to 3.5% in the top ten. The input for sequencing was peripheral blood, taken on day 0 of AZD1222 vaccination. These receptors were collected from an adult in good health.

CDR3 sequence reads: CASSFRGGSYEQYF. CDR3 DNA: TGTGCCAGCAGTTTCAGGGGGGGGTCCTACGAGCAGTACTTC. The V call is TRBV2, the J call TRBJ2-7; either TRBD1 or TRBD2 may fit D (7 bases each). CDR1 is SNHLY, CDR2 FYNNEI, per germline. The CDR3 has 14 residues. The ends were cut back, 5 bases at V and 1 base at J, with 12 bases in the middle.

This clone was counted between two and nine times. This chain connects TRBV28 to TRBJ1-5; a weak D match, TRBD1 (6 bases). Germline assignment: CDR1 MDHEN and CDR2 SYDVKM. V gave up 6 bases and J gave up 3 bases, with 15 bases separating them. The CDR3 is made up of 15 amino acids. The CDR3 nucleotides read TGTGCCAGCAGGCCGTCGAACAGGGTCAATCAGCCCCAGCATTTT. This translates into CASRPSNRVNQPQHF.

The chain couples TRBV15 to TRBJ1-1; D unresolved. Germline V gene data show CDR1 as LNHNV and CDR2 as YYDKDF (reference sequence). Deletions cut 0 bases from V and 1 base from J, with 9 bases between. The CDR3 runs to 15 residues. The CDR3 sequence: CATSRDEARNTEAFF. In DNA, the CDR3 is TGTGCCACCAGCAGAGATGAGGCGAGGAACACTGAAGCTTTCTTT.

This sequence joins TRBV18 and TRBJ2-3; 8 bases map to TRBD2. The CDR3 contains 16 residues. Germline V lookup: CDR1 KGHSH, CDR2 LQKENI. V shed 6 bases, J shed 2 bases, and the junction held 10 bases outside the gene matches. The CDR3: CASSQSAGGYTDTQYF. The CDR3 DNA follows: TGTGCCAGCTCCCAAAGTGCGGGGGGCTACACAGATACGCAGTATTTT. The variable domain in full, with the rest retrieved from reference TRBV18 and TRBJ2-3, is NAGVMQNPRHLVRRRGQEARLRCSPMKGHSHVYWYRQLPEEGLKFMVYLQKENIIDESGMPKERFSAEFPKEGPSILRIQQVVRGDSAAYFCASSQSAGGYTDTQYFGPGTRLTVL.

The V gene is TRBV2, the J gene TRBJ1-3; no clear D. The CDR3 has 14 residues. In germline, CDR1 is SNHLY, CDR2 FYNNEI. The V end lost 10 bases, the J end lost 5 bases, and 18 bases lay between the germline ends. CDR3 amino acids: CATGGRIGRNTIYF. The CDR3 DNA reads TGTGCCACAGGCGGGAGGATCGGTCGAAACACCATATATTTT.

The V call is TRBV7-2, the J call TRBJ2-7, with D hard to call. The germline V gene encodes CDR1 SGHTA and CDR2 FQGNSA. Trimming removed 3 bases from V and 5 bases from J, with 11 bases in between. This CDR3 has 13 residues. The CDR3 sequence: CASSLSRVDEQYF. The CDR3 nucleotides read TGTGCCAGCAGCTTGTCCCGGGTCGACGAGCAGTACTTC. The full variable domain, in which reference TRBV7-2 and TRBJ2-7 provide the parts outside the CDR3, is GAGVSQSPSNKVTEKGKDVELRCDPISGHTALYWYRQSLGQGLEFLIYFQGNSAPDKSGLPSDRFSAERTGGSVSTLTIQRTQQEDSAVYLCASSLSRVDEQYFGPGTRLTVT.

This chain joins TRBV28 and TRBJ2-1, with TRBD2 matching 10 bases. V lost 6 bases to trimming and J lost 12 bases; unmatched junction nucleotides: 11. There are 14 residues in the CDR3. Germline V lookup: CDR1 MDHEN, CDR2 SYDVKM. The CDR3 DNA is TGTGCCAGCAGAAGCGGGAGGGCGTGGTTCTCGCAGTTCTTC. This encodes CASRSGRAWFSQFF.

The V and J genes are TRBV30 and TRBJ1-5, with 10 nucleotides matching TRBD1. The CDR3 is made up of 13 amino acids. Germline trimming cut 5 bases from V and 6 bases from J; bases unmatched to any gene: 4. Germline V lookup: CDR1 GTSNPN, CDR2 SVGIG (reference sequence). Here the CDR3 reads CAWGGQGSQPQHF. The CDR3 coding sequence is TGTGCCTGGGGGGGACAGGGGAGTCAGCCCCAGCATTTT.

CDR3 in amino acids: CASSLPGTGYGYTF. Here the CDR3 DNA reads TGTGCCAGCAGCTTGCCCGGGACAGGCTATGGCTACACCTTC. This chain links TRBV5-6 with TRBJ1-2; 8 bases fit TRBD1. The germline V gene encodes CDR1 SGHDT and CDR2 YYEEEE. There are 14 residues in the CDR3. J gave up 4 bases and V 1 base, and 3 bases lay outside the gene matches.

The J gene is TRBJ2-2, the V gene TRBV2; no definite D call. V shed 2 bases and J shed 7 bases, with 2 bases lying between them. Germline CDR1 reads SNHLY; CDR2 reads FYNNEI. CDR3 length: 11 residues. The CDR3 bases are TGTGCCAGCAGTGAACTCGGGGAGCTGTTTTTT. It translates to CASSELGELFF.

This clone appeared a single time. The chain links TRBV2 to TRBJ1-2; 8 bases line up with TRBD1. Germline-derived CDR1 and CDR2 are SNHLY and FYNNEI. V was pared by 2 bases and J by 7 bases, with 15 bases of the junction left unmatched. There are 17 residues in the CDR3. CDR3 DNA sequence: TGTGCCAGCAGTGAAACACCCCGACAGGGGAAATTCGGTGGCTACACCTTC. Its protein is CASSETPRQGKFGGYTF.

The J gene is TRBJ1-6, the V gene TRBV7-9; no clear D. Germline CDR1 and CDR2: SEHNR and FQNEAQ (reference sequence). The CDR3 is made up of 14 amino acids. V lost 4 bases to trimming and J lost 9 bases, with 13 bases between them. CDR3 DNA: TGTGCCAGCAGCTCGCAGCTAACAAGTTCACCCCTCCACTTT. Translating it yields CASSSQLTSSPLHF.

J is TRBJ2-3 and V is TRBV29-1, with 11 nucleotides matching TRBD2. CDR1 and CDR2 (germline): SQVTM, ANQGSEA. The J segment lost 0 bases and the V segment lost 6 bases, leaving 8 bases of the junction unmatched. This CDR3 has 16 amino acids. The CDR3 bases are TGCAGCGTGGGACTAGCGGTCCTAGGAAGCACAGATACGCAGTATTTT. Translated: CSVGLAVLGSTDTQYF.

V gene TRBV7-2 combines with J gene TRBJ2-5; possible D gene TRBD2, 5 bases. Per the germline V gene, CDR1 is SGHTA and CDR2 is FQGNSA. The ends were cut back, 0 bases at V and 2 bases at J, with 16 bases in the middle. The length of the CDR3 is 17 residues. CDR3 DNA: TGTGCCAGCAGCTTAGCGAGGGTGCAATCCCCTCAAGAGACCCAGTACTTC. It yields the protein CASSLARVQSPQETQYF.

The rearrangement joins TRBV5-1 to TRBJ2-1; D perhaps matches TRBD2 (6 bases). The CDR3 contains 16 residues. Between the trimmed V and J ends, which lost 4 bases and 0 bases, there was a span of 14 bases. CDR1 SGHRS and CDR2 YFSETQ come from the germline V gene. This chain's CDR3 is CASSGSYGGSYNEQFF. CDR3 DNA sequence: TGCGCCAGCAGCGGCTCTTACGGGGGCTCCTACAATGAGCAGTTCTTC.

This sequence joins TRBV9 and TRBJ1-3, with D perhaps TRBD1 (5 bases). This CDR3 has 14 amino acids. The V gene's germline CDR1 is SGDLS and CDR2 YYNGEE. The germline V and J ends were trimmed by 0 bases and 8 bases, with 12 bases remaining between them. The DNA of the CDR3 is TGTGCCAGCAGCGTAGACGGCAGGGCGGACACCATATATTTT. The encoded protein is CASSVDGRADTIYF.

The V and J genes are TRBV18 and TRBJ2-1; D perhaps matches TRBD1 (5 bases). Trimming took off 2 bases at V and 8 bases at J, with 16 bases between the two ends. The CDR3 is 15 residues long. Germline V gives CDR1 KGHSH, CDR2 LQKENI. DNA of the CDR3: TGTGCCAGCTCACCAATTAGCATGAAAGGGGATGAGCAGTTCTTC. This translates into CASSPISMKGDEQFF.

The V and J genes are TRBV15 and TRBJ2-1; TRBD2 matches 11 bases. The junction had 16 bases not matched to a gene; V was cut back by 0 bases and J by 9 bases. Germline V lookup: CDR1 LNHNV, CDR2 YYDKDF (reference sequence). This CDR3 comprises 19 residues. The CDR3 sequence is CATSRDWWASGGQWSEQFF. The CDR3 bases are TGTGCCACCAGCAGAGATTGGTGGGCTAGCGGGGGGCAATGGAGTGAGCAGTTCTTC.

The chain combines TRBV7-9 with TRBJ2-2; tentative D call: TRBD2 (5 bases). There are 14 residues in the CDR3. Trimming cost V 3 bases and J 8 bases, with 13 bases left between them. In germline, CDR1 is SEHNR, CDR2 FQNEAQ (reference sequence). The CDR3 region is CASSFGSAPGELFF. The CDR3 DNA sequence: TGTGCCAGCAGCTTTGGGAGCGCCCCGGGGGAGCTGTTTTTT.

This clone was seen only a few times. The V gene is TRBV6-4, the J gene TRBJ2-3, with D possibly matching TRBD1 (6 bases). The CDR3 length is 14 residues. The germline V gene has CDR1 MRHNA and CDR2 SNTAGT. Deletions cut 0 bases from V and 3 bases from J, with 7 bases between. The CDR3 DNA sequence: TGTGCCAGCAGTGACTCGGGACAAACAGATACGCAGTATTTT. It codes for CASSDSGQTDTQYF.

This clone occurred a few times. The V gene is TRBV24-1, the J gene TRBJ2-1; D is unclear. Looked up from germline, CDR1 is KGHDR and CDR2 is SFDVKD. The V gene lost 5 bases and the J gene lost 6 bases, with 13 bases spanning the gap. The CDR3 totals 14 residues. DNA of the CDR3: TGTGCCACCAGTGCCCCGGAACCCAGCAATGAGCAGTTCTTC. Protein: CATSAPEPSNEQFF.

The chain combines TRBV4-3 with TRBJ2-7, with 7 bases lining up with TRBD2. Trimming cost V 0 bases and J 0 bases; bases outside gene matches: 2. In germline, CDR1 is LGHNA, CDR2 YSLEER. This CDR3 region has 15 residues. CDR3 in DNA: TGCGCCAGCAGCCAAGAGGGCGGGGGCTCCTACGAGCAGTACTTC. Translating gives CASSQEGGGSYEQYF.

V and J are TRBV4-1 and TRBJ2-3; D is perhaps TRBD2 (5 bases). The CDR3 is 19 residues long. V was trimmed by 3 bases and J by 0 bases, leaving 22 bases between them. CDR1 and CDR2 (germline): MGHRA, YSYEKL. The CDR3 reads CASSHPSEAGLASTDTQYF. In DNA form, the CDR3 reads TGCGCCAGCAGCCATCCCTCCGAGGCGGGTCTTGCTAGCACAGATACGCAGTATTTT.

The chain uses TRBV5-6 and TRBJ2-2, with D maybe TRBD1 (7 bases). The CDR3 is 16 residues long. V lost 6 bases and J 1 base, leaving 16 bases between the germline ends. From germline, CDR1 is SGHDT and CDR2 YYEEEE. The CDR3 reads CASIQGDSVNTGELFF. The DNA of the CDR3 is TGTGCCAGCATCCAGGGGGACTCGGTGAACACCGGGGAGCTGTTTTTT.

The chain is built from TRBV13 and TRBJ1-3; possible D gene TRBD1, 5 bases. The germline V gene has CDR1 PRHDT and CDR2 FYEKMQ (reference sequence). Trimming removed 2 bases at V and 2 bases at J, with 13 bases between. The CDR3 contains 16 residues. For the CDR3, the DNA is TGTGCCAGCAGCTTAACAGGACAACTACCTGGAAACACCATATATTTT. This translates into CASSLTGQLPGNTIYF.

This sequence joins TRBV6-5 and TRBJ1-1; unclear D gene. The V end lost 0 bases, the J end lost 1 base, and 9 bases lay between the germline ends. This CDR3 is 15 amino acids long. Germline CDR1 MNHEY, CDR2 SVGAGI. This CDR3 is CASSYSIQPNTEAFF. The DNA for the CDR3 is TGTGCCAGCAGTTACTCGATACAGCCGAACACTGAAGCTTTCTTT.